This T cell receptor beta chain is drawn from a study of cytomegalovirus exposure and HLA in healthy donors. This CDR3 has 13 residues. V lost 4 bases to trimming and J lost 5 bases; unmatched junction nucleotides: 1. The germline V gene has CDR1 MRHNA and CDR2 SNTAGT. Method: immunoSEQ multiplex PCR; TCRdb's copy keeps in-frame clones and lacks some. The profile covers about 68,000 clones, with roughly nine tenths appearing a single time and about 3% taken by the ten largest. In its sample, this clone was seen a few times. Its antigen is not identified. Study-wide findings and caveats: In the 120 or so validation repertoires, approximately 94% of cluster scores exceeded 0, per a later analysis.

Sequencing was carried out using PBMCs. This TCR derives from a man between 18 and 29 years old in good health and CMV-seronegative. The rearrangement uses TRBV6-4 and TRBJ2-1; TRBD2 agrees at 8 bases. Here the CDR3 DNA reads TGTGCCAGCAGTGTAGCGGGGAACAATGAGCAGTTCTTC. Residues: CASSVAGNNEQFF.